This passage covers 23 T cell receptor beta chains from one sample sequenced in a study of response to subunit inactivated influenza vaccine. A single record per CDR3 protein comes from TCRdb applying MiXCR to the RT-PCR reads. The sample consists of about 780,000 distinct CDR3 sequences, 18% of them appearing once. Sequencing was performed on PBMCs from blood, taken more than 4 days after vaccination. The receptors stem from a man in his fifties or sixties who received an inactivated influenza vaccine.

This clonotype was observed at least ten times. The chain combines TRBV10-3 with TRBJ2-7, with 10 bases aligning to TRBD2. Trimming cost V 5 bases and J 4 bases; bases outside gene matches: 5. This CDR3 is built from 14 residues. CDR1 is ENHRY, CDR2 SYGVKD, per germline. This chain's CDR3 is CAISSGRALYEQYF. In DNA form, the CDR3 reads TGTGCCATCAGTAGCGGGAGGGCCTTATACGAGCAGTACTTC.

This clonotype was counted only a few times. The chain employs TRBV5-1 and TRBJ2-5, with TRBD2 matching 14 bases. The CDR3 extends over 18 amino acids. The V segment lost 3 bases and the J segment 0 bases; nucleotides outside the gene matches: 7. CDR1 and CDR2 from the germline V gene are SGHRS and YFSETQ. CDR3 loop: CASSSGLAGVQYQETQYF. The DNA of the CDR3 is TGCGCCAGCAGCTCGGGACTAGCGGGGGTCCAGTACCAAGAGACCCAGTACTTC.

This chain links TRBV10-3 with TRBJ2-7, with 9 bases lining up with TRBD1. V was clipped by 2 bases and J by 7 bases; unmatched bases: 9. The CDR3 is 15 residues long. Germline CDR1 ENHRY, CDR2 SYGVKD. CDR3 sequence reads: CAISELPGQGWEQYF. For the CDR3, the DNA is TGTGCCATCAGTGAGCTCCCGGGACAGGGTTGGGAGCAGTACTTC.

The sample holds many counts of this clonotype. This chain links TRBV5-5 with TRBJ2-7; the D gene is possibly TRBD2 (5 bases). CDR1 is SGHKS and CDR2 is YYEKEE in the germline V gene (reference sequence). This CDR3 contains 14 residues. Trimming pared 1 base from V and 2 bases from J, leaving 10 bases between. The DNA of the CDR3 is TGTGCCAGCAGCTTGTCGGACGGGACCTACGAGCAGTACTTC. Translated: CASSLSDGTYEQYF.

This clonotype was observed a few times. The chain links TRBV12-3 or TRBV12-4 to TRBJ2-3; a possible D gene is TRBD2 (7 bases). V lost 2 bases, J lost 0 bases, and 12 bases lay in between. This CDR3 region has 16 residues. The CDR3 sequence is CASSLFAGASTDTQYF. The CDR3 nucleotides read TGTGCCAGCAGTTTATTTGCGGGGGCCAGCACAGATACGCAGTATTTT.

The chain is built from TRBV7-6 and TRBJ2-5; D might be TRBD1 or TRBD2, each matching 5 bases. V was cut by 5 bases and J by 1 base, with 14 bases left in between. The CDR3 spans 15 residues. Germline V gene lookup returns CDR1 SGHVS and CDR2 FNYEAQ. As DNA, the CDR3 is TGTGCCAGCAGCCCTCAATGGGGGACCCAAGAGACCCAGTACTTC. Translation: CASSPQWGTQETQYF.

This clonotype has a handful of counts. The V call is TRBV14, the J call TRBJ2-3, with 8 bases lining up with TRBD1. Unmatched junction bases numbered 6, after V lost 3 bases and J lost 4 bases. The CDR3 loop spans 15 amino acids. Germline CDR1 reads SGHDN; CDR2 reads FVKESK. The CDR3 DNA is TGTGCCAGCAGCCATCTCCGGACAGGGCCAGATACGCAGTATTTT. It encodes CASSHLRTGPDTQYF.

This clonotype turned up a few times. The rearrangement uses TRBV7-3 and TRBJ2-3; TRBD1 matches 10 bases. Per the germline V gene, CDR1 is SGHTA and CDR2 is FQGTGA. The CDR3 extends over 16 amino acids. J lost 4 bases, V lost 5 bases, and 9 bases had no gene match. Here the CDR3 reads CASSPRGGQGSDTQYF. CDR3 DNA: TGTGCCAGCAGCCCCCGGGGGGGACAGGGGTCAGATACGCAGTATTTT.

This clonotype turned up a few times. CDR3 loop: CASSATRQGYYNEQFF. CDR3 DNA sequence: TGTGCCAGCAGTGCAACCCGACAGGGATACTACAATGAGCAGTTCTTC. The chain links TRBV12-3 or TRBV12-4 to TRBJ2-1, with TRBD1 identical over 7 bases. The CDR3 loop spans 16 amino acids. The J segment lost 3 bases and the V segment lost 5 bases, leaving 10 bases of the junction unmatched.

This clonotype was detected only a few times. The chain carries TRBV6-1 and TRBJ2-6; 9 bases are a match to TRBD1. This CDR3 region has 19 residues. V lost 6 bases and J lost 0; bases outside the gene matches: 12. The germline gives CDR1 MNHNS, CDR2 SASEGT. The CDR3 DNA reads as TGTGCCAGCAGCCGACGGACAGGGGCGTCTAGCTCTGGGGCCAACGTCCTGACTTTC. Translating gives CASSRRTGASSSGANVLTF.

In this sample, this clonotype turned up a few times. This chain joins TRBV12-3 or TRBV12-4 and TRBJ2-7, with D perhaps TRBD2 (6 bases). Trimming took off 1 base at V and 5 bases at J, with 9 bases between the two ends. The CDR3 length is 13 residues. The CDR3 DNA reads TGTGCCAGCAGTTTAGTCGGGAGTAACGAGCAGTACTTC. Translated, it gives CASSLVGSNEQYF.

This chain uses TRBV19 with TRBJ1-2; 8 bases map to TRBD1. The CDR3 extends over 15 amino acids. The germline CDR1 and CDR2 sequences are LNHDA and SQIVND (reference sequence). J gave up 4 bases and V 0 bases, and 4 bases lay outside the gene matches. CDR3 bases: TGTGCCAGTAGTATAGATACGACAGGGGCCTATGGCTACACCTTC. Residues: CASSIDTTGAYGYTF.

The chain joins TRBV7-9 to TRBJ1-2, with a tentative D call TRBD1 (5 bases). This CDR3 has 16 amino acids. With 1 base removed from V and 2 bases from J, the gap between germline ends came to 14 bases. Germline CDR1 and CDR2: SEHNR and FQNEAQ (reference sequence). The CDR3 coding sequence is TGTGCCAGCAGCTTAGATTACGCAGGGATGAACTATGGCTACACCTTC. It codes for CASSLDYAGMNYGYTF.

This clonotype was seen a few times. The gene calls are TRBV5-1 and TRBJ2-4, with D tentatively TRBD1 (6 bases). The CDR3 runs 14 residues. Trimming shortened V by 7 bases and J by 5 bases, and 16 bases separated the two germline ends. The germline V gene encodes CDR1 SGHRS and CDR2 YFSETQ. The CDR3 reads CASARDTAENIQYF. In nucleotides, the CDR3 is TGCGCCAGCGCCCGGGACACTGCGGAAAACATTCAGTACTTC.

The V gene is TRBV10-2, the J gene TRBJ1-2; D gene unclear. This CDR3 has 17 amino acids. CDR1 and CDR2 from the germline V gene are WSHSY and SAAADI. V was clipped by 0 bases and J by 6 bases, with 20 bases between them. The CDR3 reads CASSESRFGGNPDGYTF. CDR3 DNA sequence: TGCGCCAGCAGTGAGTCGAGATTTGGCGGAAACCCGGATGGCTACACCTTC.

The V call is TRBV5-1, the J call TRBJ2-5, with D unresolved. The V end lost 4 bases, the J end lost 5 bases, and 18 bases lay between the germline ends. Germline CDR1 reads SGHRS; CDR2 reads YFSETQ. The CDR3 extends over 15 amino acids. The CDR3 loop reads CASSPVGLREETQYF. The CDR3 nucleotides read TGCGCCAGCAGCCCGGTTGGATTGAGAGAGGAGACCCAGTACTTC.

This clonotype has more than one count but fewer than ten. The chain joins TRBV9 to TRBJ2-5, with a tentative D call TRBD2 (6 bases). The germline V gene has CDR1 SGDLS and CDR2 YYNGEE. Trimming took off 0 bases at V and 5 bases at J, with 11 bases between the two ends. CDR3 length equals 14 residues. The CDR3 is CASSVGSGAETQYF. The CDR3 DNA is TGTGCCAGCAGCGTAGGGTCGGGAGCGGAGACCCAGTACTTC.

This chain links TRBV7-2 with TRBJ2-1; 8 nucleotides line up with TRBD1. Looked up from germline, CDR1 is SGHTA and CDR2 is FQGNSA. Trimming took 5 bases from V and 4 from J; bases not matched to a gene: 10. The CDR3 runs to 16 residues. CDR3 nucleotides: TGTGCCAGCAGCACCTGGACAGGGAGCCAATACAATGAGCAGTTCTTC. Amino acids: CASSTWTGSQYNEQFF.

In its sample, this clonotype was seen a few times. This chain uses TRBV20-1 with TRBJ2-1; D is perhaps TRBD1 or TRBD2 (5 bases each). This CDR3 is 16 amino acids long. Germline loops: CDR1 DFQATT, CDR2 SNEGSKA (reference sequence). V was cut by 0 bases and J by 6 bases, with 18 bases left in between. In DNA, the CDR3 is TGCAGTGCTAGAGATCCGTTACGGGGCATAACCAATGAGCAGTTCTTC. Translated: CSARDPLRGITNEQFF.

V and J are TRBV5-1 and TRBJ1-2; D unclear. The CDR3 extends over 14 amino acids. In germline, CDR1 is SGHRS, CDR2 YFSETQ. V was cut by 0 bases and J by 0 bases, with 6 bases left in between. The CDR3 DNA is TGCGCCAGCAGCTTGGACAGTTCTAACTATGGCTACACCTTC. This gives the protein CASSLDSSNYGYTF.

The genes are TRBV10-3 and TRBJ2-6; TRBD2 aligns across 8 bases. The CDR3 runs to 18 residues. V gave up 7 bases and J gave up 3 bases; unmatched junction bases: 14. CDR1 and CDR2 from the germline V gene are ENHRY and SYGVKD. The CDR3 region is CAIKRSGGGVSGANVLTF. As DNA, the CDR3 is TGTGCCATCAAAAGGTCGGGAGGGGGAGTAAGTGGGGCCAACGTCCTGACTTTC.

Only one count was recorded for this clonotype. The chain couples TRBV2 to TRBJ2-7, with TRBD2 as a possible D gene (6 bases). The CDR3 is 14 amino acids. The V and J ends lost 6 bases and 2 bases respectively, with 14 bases between them. Germline V CDR1 and CDR2: SNHLY, FYNNEI. CDR3 DNA sequence: TGTGCCAGCAGGGAGGGGACGGGTCCCTACGAGCAGTACTTC. This encodes CASREGTGPYEQYF.

This clonotype occurred many times. This rearrangement joins TRBV12-3 or TRBV12-4 to TRBJ2-7; D is ambiguous. The CDR3 is made up of 13 amino acids. The V and J ends lost 2 bases and 5 bases respectively, with 10 bases between them. CDR3 DNA sequence: TGTGCCAGCAGTTTATCTTCGAGCCACGAGCAGTACTTC. This sequence encodes CASSLSSSHEQYF.